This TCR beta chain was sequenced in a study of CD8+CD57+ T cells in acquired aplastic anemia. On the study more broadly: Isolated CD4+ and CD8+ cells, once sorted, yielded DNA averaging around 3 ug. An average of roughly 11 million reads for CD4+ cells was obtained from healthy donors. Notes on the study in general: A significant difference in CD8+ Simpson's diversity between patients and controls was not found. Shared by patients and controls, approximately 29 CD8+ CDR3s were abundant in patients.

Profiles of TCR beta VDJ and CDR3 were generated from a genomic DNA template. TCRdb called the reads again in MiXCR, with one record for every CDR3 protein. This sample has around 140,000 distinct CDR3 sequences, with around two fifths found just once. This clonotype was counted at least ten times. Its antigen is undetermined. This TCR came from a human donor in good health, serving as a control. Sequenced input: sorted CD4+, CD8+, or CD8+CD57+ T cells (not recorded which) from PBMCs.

CDR3 loop: CASSPTPRAETQYF. CDR3 DNA sequence: TGTGCCAGCAGCCCCACCCCCCGGGCGGAGACCCAGTACTTC. The chain combines TRBV9 with TRBJ2-5; D not resolved. Deletions cut 4 bases from V and 5 bases from J, with 15 bases between. There are 14 residues in the CDR3. Germline V CDR1 and CDR2: SGDLS, YYNGEE.